Each of the 17 T cell receptor beta chains below was sequenced from the same sample in a study of response to subunit inactivated influenza vaccine. MiXCR, applied by TCRdb to the RT-PCR reads, yields one record per CDR3 protein. The sample lists about 500,000 distinct CDR3 sequences, approximately 17% occurring once. The source was CD4+ T cells sorted from PBMCs, collected roughly 24 months after vaccination. These receptor sequences come from a man aged 45 to 75 who received an inactivated influenza vaccine.

This clonotype was observed a few times. J is TRBJ2-1 and V is TRBV24-1; D ambiguous. This CDR3 contains 14 residues. Per the germline V gene, CDR1 is KGHDR and CDR2 is SFDVKD. Trimming took off 5 bases at V and 10 bases at J, with 17 bases between the two ends. CDR3 DNA: TGTGCCACCAGTGGGGGTGGTCTAGAAAGCGAGCAGTTCTTC. Its translation: CATSGGGLESEQFF.

The chain links TRBV12-3 or TRBV12-4 to TRBJ1-1; TRBD1 agrees at 7 bases. With V trimmed by 3 bases and J by 0 bases, 4 bases remained unmatched. The CDR3 contains 15 residues. CDR3 DNA: TGTGCCAGCAGTTTCGGGACAGCCCTGAACACTGAAGCTTTCTTT. This translates into CASSFGTALNTEAFF.

This chain uses TRBV24-1 with TRBJ2-2; D is unresolved. V was clipped by 4 bases and J by 6 bases, with 8 bases between them. CDR3 length: 13 residues. Germline V gene data show CDR1 as KGHDR and CDR2 as SFDVKD. The CDR3: CATSESGPGELFF. The CDR3, as DNA: TGTGCCACCAGTGAGTCGGGCCCCGGGGAGCTGTTTTTT.

This clonotype has only a few counts. The V call is TRBV6-6, the J call TRBJ1-3; D remains unclear. This CDR3 has 12 amino acids. Germline values: CDR1 MNHNY, CDR2 SVGAGI (reference sequence). The CDR3 bases are TGTGGTGACGAAGGGTATGGAAACACCATATATTTT. Encoded protein: CGDEGYGNTIYF.

CDR3 loop: CSARDPSGGDEQFF. In nucleotides, the CDR3 is TGCAGTGCTAGAGATCCCAGCGGGGGGGATGAGCAGTTCTTC. This chain links TRBV20-1 with TRBJ2-1; TRBD2 matches 10 bases. CDR3 length: 14 residues. After removal of 0 bases from V and 8 bases from J, the junction contained 4 bases not matched to a gene. In germline, CDR1 is DFQATT, CDR2 SNEGSKA (reference sequence).

This clonotype appeared a few times. The CDR3 loop reads CSARGLGEDYNEQFF. As DNA, the CDR3 is TGCAGTGCTAGGGGACTAGGAGAGGACTACAATGAGCAGTTCTTC. The gene calls are TRBV20-1 and TRBJ2-1; 8 bases align to TRBD2. CDR3 length: 15 amino acids. In germline, CDR1 is DFQATT, CDR2 SNEGSKA (reference sequence). Trimming at V came to 3 bases and at J to 3 bases, leaving 7 bases not matched to a gene.

This clonotype came up a few times. The rearrangement joins TRBV12-3 or TRBV12-4 to TRBJ2-1; 8 bases match TRBD2. Losses at the gene ends were 5 bases for V and 11 bases for J; bases not matched to a gene: 5. This CDR3 contains 12 residues. The CDR3 is CASSKSGGKQFF. CDR3 in DNA: TGTGCCAGCAGTAAATCGGGAGGGAAGCAGTTCTTC.

The rearrangement uses TRBV20-1 and TRBJ2-1, with D hard to call. Germline assignment: CDR1 DFQATT and CDR2 SNEGSKA (reference sequence). V lost 7 bases to trimming and J lost 1 base, with 11 bases between them. The CDR3 has 13 amino acids. The CDR3, as DNA: TGCAGTGAATCGGGCGGTTCCTACAATGAGCAGTTCTTC. This gives the protein CSESGGSYNEQFF.

This clonotype has more than one count but fewer than ten. The chain joins TRBV20-1 to TRBJ2-7, with 7 positions matching TRBD2. This CDR3 is built from 17 residues. With 3 bases clipped from V and 6 bases from J, the junction kept 20 bases outside the gene matches. Germline assignment: CDR1 DFQATT and CDR2 SNEGSKA (reference sequence). The CDR3 spells CSASRAGVGLLGSEQYF. The CDR3 DNA follows: TGCAGTGCTAGTAGGGCGGGAGTGGGTCTTTTAGGGAGCGAGCAGTACTTC.

This clonotype came up many times. The chain carries TRBV7-2 and TRBJ1-4; 9 nucleotides line up with TRBD1. The CDR3 consists of 14 residues. Trimming cost V 4 bases and J 8 bases; bases outside gene matches: 5. Germline-derived CDR1 and CDR2 are SGHTA and FQGNSA. CDR3 amino acids: CASSSRTGDEKLFF. The CDR3 DNA reads as TGTGCCAGCAGCTCCAGGACAGGGGACGAAAAACTGTTTTTT.

The chain employs TRBV12-3 or TRBV12-4 and TRBJ2-1, with D unclear. The CDR3 has 13 residues. V was trimmed by 6 bases and J by 5 bases, leaving 11 bases between them. CDR3 in amino acids: CASSSGRDNEQFF. The CDR3 DNA follows: TGTGCCAGCAGCTCCGGACGGGACAATGAGCAGTTCTTC.

This clonotype showed up just a few times. This chain connects TRBV4-2 to TRBJ2-1, with TRBD2 as a possible D gene (6 bases). Trimming pared 3 bases from V and 7 bases from J, leaving 10 bases between. The CDR3 is made up of 13 amino acids. Germline V gene data show CDR1 as LGHNA and CDR2 as YNFKEQ. The CDR3 loop reads CASSHAEGNEQFF. DNA for the CDR3: TGTGCCAGCAGCCACGCGGAGGGGAATGAGCAGTTCTTC.

The rearrangement links TRBV28 to TRBJ2-5, with 7 bases matching TRBD2. This CDR3 region has 13 residues. The V segment lost 6 bases and the J segment 1 base; nucleotides outside the gene matches: 2. Germline CDR1 reads MDHEN; CDR2 reads SYDVKM. CDR3 loop: CASRRLAQETQYF. The CDR3 DNA sequence: TGTGCCAGCAGACGACTAGCCCAAGAGACCCAGTACTTC.

V and J are TRBV15 and TRBJ2-5, with D maybe TRBD1 (6 bases). Germline-derived CDR1 and CDR2 are LNHNV and YYDKDF (reference sequence). The V end was cut by 3 bases, the J end by 5 bases, with 13 bases between. The CDR3 has 14 amino acids. CDR3 region: CATSSSGGMETQYF. The CDR3 DNA sequence: TGTGCCACCAGCAGTTCTGGGGGCATGGAGACCCAGTACTTC.

J is TRBJ2-2 and V is TRBV20-1; 7 bases align to TRBD2. The CDR3 covers 14 residues. Germline-derived CDR1 and CDR2 are DFQATT and SNEGSKA (reference sequence). The trim removed 6 bases at V and 3 bases at J, leaving 7 bases unmatched. The CDR3 region has the DNA TGCAGTGCCGCTCGCGGGGGTGACACCGGGGAGCTGTTTTTT. This codes for CSAARGGDTGELFF.

There are a few counts of this clonotype. The V call is TRBV27, the J call TRBJ2-7; TRBD1 matches 7 bases. The CDR3 length is 17 residues. Per germline, CDR1 MNHEY and CDR2 SMNVEV (reference sequence). With V trimmed by 0 bases and J by 4 bases, 12 bases remained unmatched. The DNA for the CDR3 is TGTGCCAGCAGTTTATCAGTAGGACAGGCCGTCATATACGAGCAGTACTTC. Translated: CASSLSVGQAVIYEQYF.

The chain is built from TRBV7-9 and TRBJ1-2; tentatively, D is TRBD1 (6 bases). The ends were cut back, 3 bases at V and 0 bases at J, with 14 bases in the middle. The CDR3 covers 16 residues. Germline V CDR1 and CDR2: SEHNR, FQNEAQ (reference sequence). CDR3 sequence (DNA): TGTGCCAGCAGCTTCGTCGACAGGCGAGCTAACTATGGCTACACCTTC. It codes for CASSFVDRRANYGYTF.